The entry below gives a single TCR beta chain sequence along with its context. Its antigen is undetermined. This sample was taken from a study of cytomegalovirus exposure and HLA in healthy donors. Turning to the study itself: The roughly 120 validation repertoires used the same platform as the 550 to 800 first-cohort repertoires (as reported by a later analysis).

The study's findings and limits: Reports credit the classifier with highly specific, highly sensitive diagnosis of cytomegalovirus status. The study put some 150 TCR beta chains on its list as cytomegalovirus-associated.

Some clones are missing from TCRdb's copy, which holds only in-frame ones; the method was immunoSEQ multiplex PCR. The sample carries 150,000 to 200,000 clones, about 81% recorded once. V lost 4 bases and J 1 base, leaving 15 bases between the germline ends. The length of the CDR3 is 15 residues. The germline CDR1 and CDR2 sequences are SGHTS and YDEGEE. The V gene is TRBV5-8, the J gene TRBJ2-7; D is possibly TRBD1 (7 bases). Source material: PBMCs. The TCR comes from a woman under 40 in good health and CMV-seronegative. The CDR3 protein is CASSGGDRSSYEQYF. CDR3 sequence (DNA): TGTGCCAGCAGCGGCGGGGACAGATCATCCTACGAGCAGTACTTC.